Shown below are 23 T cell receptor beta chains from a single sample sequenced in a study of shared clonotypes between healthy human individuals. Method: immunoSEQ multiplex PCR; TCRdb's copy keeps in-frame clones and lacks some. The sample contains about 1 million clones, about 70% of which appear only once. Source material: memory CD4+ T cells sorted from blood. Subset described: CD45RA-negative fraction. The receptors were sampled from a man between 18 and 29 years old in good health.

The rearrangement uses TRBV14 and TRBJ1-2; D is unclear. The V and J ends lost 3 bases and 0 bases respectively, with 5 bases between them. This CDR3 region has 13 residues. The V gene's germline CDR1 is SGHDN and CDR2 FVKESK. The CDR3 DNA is TGTGCCAGCAGCCATACAGCTAACTATGGCTACACCTTC. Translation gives CASSHTANYGYTF.

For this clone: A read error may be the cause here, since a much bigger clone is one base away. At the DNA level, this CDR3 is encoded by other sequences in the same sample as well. This CDR3 reads CASRRDSSYEQYF. The CDR3, as DNA: TGTGCCAGCAGAAGGGACAGCTCCTACGAGCAGTACTTC. The chain has TRBV27 and TRBJ2-7, with TRBD1 identical over 7 bases. The CDR3 is 13 amino acids. Per the germline V gene, CDR1 is MNHEY and CDR2 is SMNVEV (reference sequence). With V trimmed by 6 bases and J by 0 bases, 2 bases remained unmatched.

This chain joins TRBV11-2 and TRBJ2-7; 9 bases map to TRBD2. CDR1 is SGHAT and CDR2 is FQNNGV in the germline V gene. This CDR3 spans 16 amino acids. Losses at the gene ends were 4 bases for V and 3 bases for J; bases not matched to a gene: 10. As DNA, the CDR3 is TGTGCCAGCAGCTCCCCCGGCGGAGCGGGAGGCTACGAGCAGTACTTC. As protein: CASSSPGGAGGYEQYF.

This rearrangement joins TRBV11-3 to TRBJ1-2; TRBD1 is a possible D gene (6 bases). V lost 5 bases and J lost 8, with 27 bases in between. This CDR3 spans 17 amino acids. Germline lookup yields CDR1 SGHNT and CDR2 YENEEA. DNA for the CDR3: TGTGCCAGCAGCACCGGGTTTAGCAGTGAGGGGGAGGCAGGCTACACCTTC. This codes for CASSTGFSSEGEAGYTF.

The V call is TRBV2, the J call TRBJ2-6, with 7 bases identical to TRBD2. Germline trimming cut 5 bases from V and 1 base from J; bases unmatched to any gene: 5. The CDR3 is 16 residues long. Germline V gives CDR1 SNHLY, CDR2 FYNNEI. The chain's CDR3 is CASSPGLLSGANVLTF. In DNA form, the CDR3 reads TGTGCCAGCAGTCCGGGACTACTTTCTGGGGCCAACGTCCTGACTTTC.

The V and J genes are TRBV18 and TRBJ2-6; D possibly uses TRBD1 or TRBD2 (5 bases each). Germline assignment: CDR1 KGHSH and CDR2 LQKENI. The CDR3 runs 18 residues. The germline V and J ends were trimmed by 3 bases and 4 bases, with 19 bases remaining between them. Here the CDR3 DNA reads TGTGCCAGCTCACCTCCCGGGGCGGGCGCGGCCGGGGCCAACGTCCTGACTTTC. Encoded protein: CASSPPGAGAAGANVLTF. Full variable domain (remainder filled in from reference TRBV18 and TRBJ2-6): NAGVMQNPRHLVRRRGQEARLRCSPMKGHSHVYWYRQLPEEGLKFMVYLQKENIIDESGMPKERFSAEFPKEGPSILRIQQVVRGDSAAYFCASSPPGAGAAGANVLTFGAGSRLTVL.

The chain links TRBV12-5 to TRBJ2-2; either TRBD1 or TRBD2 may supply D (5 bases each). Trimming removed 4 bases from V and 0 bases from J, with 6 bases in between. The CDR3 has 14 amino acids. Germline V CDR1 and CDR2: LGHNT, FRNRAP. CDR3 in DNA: TGTGCTAGTGGTTGGGGGTCGAACACCGGGGAGCTGTTTTTT. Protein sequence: CASGWGSNTGELFF.

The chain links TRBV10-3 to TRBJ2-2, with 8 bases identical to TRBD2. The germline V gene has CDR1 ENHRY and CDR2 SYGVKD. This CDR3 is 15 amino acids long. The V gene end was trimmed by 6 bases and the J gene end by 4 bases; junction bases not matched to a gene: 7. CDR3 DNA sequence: TGTGCCATCAGACCGGGACTAGAGATCACCGGGGAGCTGTTTTTT. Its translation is CAIRPGLEITGELFF.

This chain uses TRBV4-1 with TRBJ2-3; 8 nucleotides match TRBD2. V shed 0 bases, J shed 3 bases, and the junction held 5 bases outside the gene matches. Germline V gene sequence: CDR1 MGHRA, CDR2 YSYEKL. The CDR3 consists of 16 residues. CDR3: CASSQDPGLGTDTQYF. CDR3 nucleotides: TGCGCCAGCAGCCAAGACCCGGGACTAGGAACAGATACGCAGTATTTT.

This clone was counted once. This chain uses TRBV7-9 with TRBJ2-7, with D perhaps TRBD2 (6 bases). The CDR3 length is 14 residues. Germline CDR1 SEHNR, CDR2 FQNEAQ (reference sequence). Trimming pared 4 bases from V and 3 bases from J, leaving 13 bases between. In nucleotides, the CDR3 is TGTGCCAGCAGCTCGGGGGTCCATCTCTACGAGCAGTACTTC. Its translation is CASSSGVHLYEQYF.

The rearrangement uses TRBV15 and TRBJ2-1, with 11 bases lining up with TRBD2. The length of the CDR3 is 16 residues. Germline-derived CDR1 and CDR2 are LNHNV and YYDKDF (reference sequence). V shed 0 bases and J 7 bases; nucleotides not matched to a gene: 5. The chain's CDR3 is CATSRDVAGGDNEQFF. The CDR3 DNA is TGTGCCACCAGCAGAGATGTAGCGGGAGGGGATAATGAGCAGTTCTTC.

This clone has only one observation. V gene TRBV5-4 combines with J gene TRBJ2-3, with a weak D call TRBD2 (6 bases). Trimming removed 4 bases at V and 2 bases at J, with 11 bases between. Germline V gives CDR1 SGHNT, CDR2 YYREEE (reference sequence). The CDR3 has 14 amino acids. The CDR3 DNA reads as TGTGCCAGCAGCCTACGGACTACCACAGATACGCAGTATTTT. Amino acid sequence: CASSLRTTTDTQYF.

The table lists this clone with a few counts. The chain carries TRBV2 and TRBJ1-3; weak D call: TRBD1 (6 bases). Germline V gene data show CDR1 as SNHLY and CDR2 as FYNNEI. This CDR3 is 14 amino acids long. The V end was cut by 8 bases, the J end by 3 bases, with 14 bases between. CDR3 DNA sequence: TGTGCCAGCCGGACAGACTTCAATGGAAACACCATATATTTT. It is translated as CASRTDFNGNTIYF.

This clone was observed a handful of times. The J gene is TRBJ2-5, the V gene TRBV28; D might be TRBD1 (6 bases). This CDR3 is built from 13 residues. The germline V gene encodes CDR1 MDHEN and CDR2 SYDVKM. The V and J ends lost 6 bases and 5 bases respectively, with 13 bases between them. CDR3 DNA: TGTGCCAGCAGGAAACAGGGAAGGGAGACCCAGTACTTC. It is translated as CASRKQGRETQYF.

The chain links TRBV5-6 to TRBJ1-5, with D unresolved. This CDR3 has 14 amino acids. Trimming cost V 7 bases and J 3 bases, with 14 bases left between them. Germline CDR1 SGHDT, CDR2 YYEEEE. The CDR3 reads CASQVGVYNQPQHF. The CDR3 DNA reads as TGTGCCAGCCAGGTGGGCGTCTACAATCAGCCCCAGCATTTT.

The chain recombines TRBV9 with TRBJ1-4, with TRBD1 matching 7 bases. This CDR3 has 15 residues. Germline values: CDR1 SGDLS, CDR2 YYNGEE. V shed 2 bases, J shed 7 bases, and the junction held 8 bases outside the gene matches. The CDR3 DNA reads TGTGCCAGCAGCGTCAGGGACAGCAACACTGAAAAACTGTTTTTT. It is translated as CASSVRDSNTEKLFF. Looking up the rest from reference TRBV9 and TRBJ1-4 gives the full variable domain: DSGVTQTPKHLITATGQRVTLRCSPRSGDLSVYWYQQSLDQGLQFLIQYYNGEERAKGNILERFSAQQFPDLHSELNLSSLELGDSALYFCASSVRDSNTEKLFFGSGTQLSVL.

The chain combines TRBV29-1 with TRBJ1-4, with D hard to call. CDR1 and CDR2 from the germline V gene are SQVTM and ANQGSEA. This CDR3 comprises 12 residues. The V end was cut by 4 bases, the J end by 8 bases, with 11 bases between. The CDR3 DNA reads TGCAGCGTTGTCCTCACGGGGGAAAAACTGTTTTTT. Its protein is CSVVLTGEKLFF.

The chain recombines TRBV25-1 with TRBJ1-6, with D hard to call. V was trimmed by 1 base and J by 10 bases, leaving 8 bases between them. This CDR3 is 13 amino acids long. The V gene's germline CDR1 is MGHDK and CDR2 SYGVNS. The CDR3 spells CASSELMASPLHF. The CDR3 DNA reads TGTGCCAGCAGTGAATTGATGGCGTCACCCCTCCACTTT.

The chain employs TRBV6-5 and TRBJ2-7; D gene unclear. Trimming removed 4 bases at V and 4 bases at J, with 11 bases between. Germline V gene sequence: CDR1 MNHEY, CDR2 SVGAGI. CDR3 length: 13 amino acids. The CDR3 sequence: CASSSSAQYEQYF. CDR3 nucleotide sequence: TGTGCCAGCAGTTCATCCGCTCAGTACGAGCAGTACTTC.

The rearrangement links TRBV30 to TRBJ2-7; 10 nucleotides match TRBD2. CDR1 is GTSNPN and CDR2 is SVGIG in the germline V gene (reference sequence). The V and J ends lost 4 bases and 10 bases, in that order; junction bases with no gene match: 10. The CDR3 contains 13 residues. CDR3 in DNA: TGTGCCTGGAAATTTGCTAGCGGGAGCGGACAGTACTTC. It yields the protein CAWKFASGSGQYF.

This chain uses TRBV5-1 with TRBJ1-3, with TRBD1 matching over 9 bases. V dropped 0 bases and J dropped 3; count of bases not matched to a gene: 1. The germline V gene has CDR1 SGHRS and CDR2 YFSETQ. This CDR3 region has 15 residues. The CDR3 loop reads CASSLGQGVGNTIYF. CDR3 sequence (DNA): TGCGCCAGCAGCTTGGGACAGGGGGTTGGAAACACCATATATTTT.

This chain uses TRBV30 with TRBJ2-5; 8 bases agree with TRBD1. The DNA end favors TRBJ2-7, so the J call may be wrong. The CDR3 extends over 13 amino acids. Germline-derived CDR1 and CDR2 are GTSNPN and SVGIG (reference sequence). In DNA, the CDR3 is TGTGCCTGGAGTTGGCAGGGGGCCGGCGAGCAGTACTTC. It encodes CAWSWQGAGEQYF.

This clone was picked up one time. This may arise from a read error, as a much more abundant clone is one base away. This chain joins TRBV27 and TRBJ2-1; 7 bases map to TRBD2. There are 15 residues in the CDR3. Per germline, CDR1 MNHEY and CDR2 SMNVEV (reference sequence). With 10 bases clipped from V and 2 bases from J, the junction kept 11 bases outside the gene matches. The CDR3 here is CANKEGGPTYNEQFF. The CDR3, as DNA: TGTGCCAACAAGGAGGGAGGGCCGACCTACAATGAGCAGTTCTTC.